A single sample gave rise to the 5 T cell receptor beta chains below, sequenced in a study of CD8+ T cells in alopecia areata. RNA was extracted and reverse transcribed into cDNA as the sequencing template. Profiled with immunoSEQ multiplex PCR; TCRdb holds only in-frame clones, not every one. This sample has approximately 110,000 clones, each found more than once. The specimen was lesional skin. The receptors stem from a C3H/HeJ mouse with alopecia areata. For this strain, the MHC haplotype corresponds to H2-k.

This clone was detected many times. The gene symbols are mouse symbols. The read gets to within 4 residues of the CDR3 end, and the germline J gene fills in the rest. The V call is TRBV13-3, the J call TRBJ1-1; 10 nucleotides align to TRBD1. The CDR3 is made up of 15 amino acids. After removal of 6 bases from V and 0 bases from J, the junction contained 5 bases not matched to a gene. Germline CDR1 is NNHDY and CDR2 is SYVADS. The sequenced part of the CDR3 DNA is TGTGCCAGCACCTGGACAGGGGGAGCAAACACA. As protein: CASTWTGGANT. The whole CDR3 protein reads CASTWTGGANTEVFF.

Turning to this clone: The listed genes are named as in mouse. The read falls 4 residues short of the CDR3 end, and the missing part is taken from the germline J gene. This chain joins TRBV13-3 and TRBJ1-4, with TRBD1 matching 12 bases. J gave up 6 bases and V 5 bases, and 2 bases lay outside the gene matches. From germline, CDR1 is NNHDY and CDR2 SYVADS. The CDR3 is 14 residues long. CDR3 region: CASRGQGAHERLFF. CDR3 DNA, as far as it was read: TGTGCCAGCAGGGGACAGGGGGCGCACGAA.

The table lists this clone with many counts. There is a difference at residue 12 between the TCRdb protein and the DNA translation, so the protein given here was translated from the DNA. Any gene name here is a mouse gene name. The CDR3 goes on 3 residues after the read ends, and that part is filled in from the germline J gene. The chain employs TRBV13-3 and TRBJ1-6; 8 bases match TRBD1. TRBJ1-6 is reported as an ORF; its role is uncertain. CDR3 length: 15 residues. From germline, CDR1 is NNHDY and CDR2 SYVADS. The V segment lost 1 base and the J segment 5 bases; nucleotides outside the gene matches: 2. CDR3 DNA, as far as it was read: TGTGCCAGCAGTGATTTGGACAGGGATAATTCGCCC. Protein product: CASSDLDRDNSP. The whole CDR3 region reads CASSDLDRDNSPLYF.

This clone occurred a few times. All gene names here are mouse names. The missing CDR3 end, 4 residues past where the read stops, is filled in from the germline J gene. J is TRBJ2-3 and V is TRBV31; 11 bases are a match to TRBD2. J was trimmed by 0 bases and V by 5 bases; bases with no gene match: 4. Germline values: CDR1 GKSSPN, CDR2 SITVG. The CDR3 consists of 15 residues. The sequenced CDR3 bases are TGTGCCTGGGGGGACTGGGGGTCTAGTGCAGAA. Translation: CAWGDWGSSAE. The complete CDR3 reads CAWGDWGSSAETLYF.

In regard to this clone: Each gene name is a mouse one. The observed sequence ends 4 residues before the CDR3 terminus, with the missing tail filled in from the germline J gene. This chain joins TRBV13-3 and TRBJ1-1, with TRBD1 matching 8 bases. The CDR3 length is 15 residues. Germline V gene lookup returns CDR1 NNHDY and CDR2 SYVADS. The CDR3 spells CASSDLGQEITEVFF. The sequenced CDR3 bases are TGTGCCAGCAGTGATTTGGGACAGGAAATAACA.